This T cell receptor beta chain is drawn from a study of shared T cell receptors in the human thymus. This clone turned up a few times. The data were produced by immunoSEQ multiplex PCR, yet TCRdb's version contains in-frame clones alone and is incomplete. The profile shows about 730,000 clones, approximately 85% of them singletons. The V and J ends lost 2 bases and 5 bases respectively, with 12 bases between them. Germline CDR1 is KGHSH and CDR2 is LQKENI. The CDR3 totals 14 residues. These data are also associated with another study on human thymus T cells. Per that study: Biased V and J segment usage appeared in thymus and peripheral blood.

This TCR was sampled from a girl under two years old with a congenital heart defect. The chain links TRBV18 to TRBJ2-5; D is unclear. Input material: thymocytes. CDR3 sequence (DNA): TGTGCCAGCTCACCAACCACGGGTGTTGAGACCCAGTACTTC. This encodes CASSPTTGVETQYF.